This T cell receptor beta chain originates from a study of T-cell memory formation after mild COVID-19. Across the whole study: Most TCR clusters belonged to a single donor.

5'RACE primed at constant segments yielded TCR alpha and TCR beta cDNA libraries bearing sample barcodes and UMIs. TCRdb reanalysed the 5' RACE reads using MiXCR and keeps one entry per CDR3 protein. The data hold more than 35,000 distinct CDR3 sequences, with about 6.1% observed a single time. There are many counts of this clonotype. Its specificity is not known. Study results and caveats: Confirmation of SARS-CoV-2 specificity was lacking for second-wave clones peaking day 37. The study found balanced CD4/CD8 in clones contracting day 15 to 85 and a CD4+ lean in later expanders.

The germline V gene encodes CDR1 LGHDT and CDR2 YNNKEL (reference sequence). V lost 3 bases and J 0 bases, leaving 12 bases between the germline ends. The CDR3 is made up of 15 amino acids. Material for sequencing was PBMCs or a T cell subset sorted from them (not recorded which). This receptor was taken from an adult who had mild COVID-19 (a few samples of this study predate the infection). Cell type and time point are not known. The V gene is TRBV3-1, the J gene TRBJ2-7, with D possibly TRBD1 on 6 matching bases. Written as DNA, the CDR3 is TGTGCCAGCAGCCACCCACAGGGCCGCTCCTACGAGCAGTACTTC. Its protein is CASSHPQGRSYEQYF.